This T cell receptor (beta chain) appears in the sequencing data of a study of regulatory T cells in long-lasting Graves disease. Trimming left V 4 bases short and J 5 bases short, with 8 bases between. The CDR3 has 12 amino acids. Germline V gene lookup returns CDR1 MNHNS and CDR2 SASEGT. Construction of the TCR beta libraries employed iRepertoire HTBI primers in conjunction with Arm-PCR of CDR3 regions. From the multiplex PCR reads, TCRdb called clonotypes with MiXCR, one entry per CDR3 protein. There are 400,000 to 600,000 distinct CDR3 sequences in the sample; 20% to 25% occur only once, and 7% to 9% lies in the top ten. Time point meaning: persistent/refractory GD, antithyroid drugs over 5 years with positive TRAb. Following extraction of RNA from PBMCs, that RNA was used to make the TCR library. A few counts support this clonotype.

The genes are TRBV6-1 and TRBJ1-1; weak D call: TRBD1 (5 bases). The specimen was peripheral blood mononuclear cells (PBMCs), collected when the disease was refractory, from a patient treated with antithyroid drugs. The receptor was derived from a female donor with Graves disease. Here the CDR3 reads CASSVGRTEAFF. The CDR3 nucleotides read TGTGCCAGCAGTGTGGGACGGACTGAAGCTTTCTTT.